This TCR beta chain was identified in a study of blood T cell repertoires in COVID-19. Study at large: There were acute and convalescent COVID-19 samples, and they came from the United States, Italy and Spain. From T cells, B-cell-depleted T cells, or PBMCs came the material, which was cDNA or gDNA.

Seattle participants joined during active infection and were tracked over time. In the authors' workflow: Using reference gene primer amplification, nucleated cell counts were estimated. The repertoire was sequenced with immunoSEQ multiplex PCR; TCRdb's copy has only in-frame clones and lacks some. Clone size and the V and J calls come from that table; the DNA yielded D and trimming. The table includes roughly 200,000 clones, around nine tenths detected once. Looked up from germline, CDR1 is LNHDA and CDR2 is SQIVND (reference sequence). With 4 bases removed from V and 7 bases from J, the gap between germline ends came to 10 bases. This CDR3 comprises 12 residues.

The sample consisted of peripheral blood. The V call is TRBV19, the J call TRBJ1-1, with D possibly being TRBD1 (6 bases). This TCR was sampled from a man aged 50 or older with COVID-19, enrolled during active disease. DNA of the CDR3: TGTGCCAGTAGTACGGAGACAGGTGAAGCTTTCTTT. It is translated as CASSTETGEAFF.